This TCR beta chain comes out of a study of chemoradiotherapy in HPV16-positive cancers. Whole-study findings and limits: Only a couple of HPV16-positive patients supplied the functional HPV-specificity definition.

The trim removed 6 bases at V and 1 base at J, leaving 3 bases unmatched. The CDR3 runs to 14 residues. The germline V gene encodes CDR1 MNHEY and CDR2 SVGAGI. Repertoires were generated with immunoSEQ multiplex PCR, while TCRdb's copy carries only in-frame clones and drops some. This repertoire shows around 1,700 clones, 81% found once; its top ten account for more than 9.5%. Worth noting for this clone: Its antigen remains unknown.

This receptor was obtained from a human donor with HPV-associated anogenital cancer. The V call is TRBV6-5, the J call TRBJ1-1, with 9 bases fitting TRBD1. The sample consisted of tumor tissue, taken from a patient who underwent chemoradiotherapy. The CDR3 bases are TGTGCCAGCAGAATGGGACAGGGGAACACTGAAGCTTTCTTT. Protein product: CASRMGQGNTEAFF.